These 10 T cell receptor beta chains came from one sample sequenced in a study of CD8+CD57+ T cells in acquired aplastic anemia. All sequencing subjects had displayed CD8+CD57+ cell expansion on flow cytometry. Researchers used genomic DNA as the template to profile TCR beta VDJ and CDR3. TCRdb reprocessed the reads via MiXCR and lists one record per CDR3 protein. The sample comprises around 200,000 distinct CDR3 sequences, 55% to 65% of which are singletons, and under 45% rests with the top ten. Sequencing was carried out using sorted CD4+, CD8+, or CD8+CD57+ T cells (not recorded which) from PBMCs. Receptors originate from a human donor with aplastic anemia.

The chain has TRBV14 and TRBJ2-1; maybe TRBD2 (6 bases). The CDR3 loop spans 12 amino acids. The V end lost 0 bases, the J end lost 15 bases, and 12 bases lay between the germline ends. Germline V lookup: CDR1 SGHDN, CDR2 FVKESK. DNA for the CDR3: TGTGCCAGCAGCCAAGACGGGGGAGGACTGTTCTTC. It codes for CASSQDGGGLFF. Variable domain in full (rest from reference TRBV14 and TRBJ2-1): EAGVTQFPSHSVIEKGQTVTLRCDPISGHDNLYWYRRVMGKEIKFLLHFVKESKQDESGMPNNRFLAERTGGTYSTLKVQPAELEDSGVYFCASSQDGGGLFFGPGTRLTVL.

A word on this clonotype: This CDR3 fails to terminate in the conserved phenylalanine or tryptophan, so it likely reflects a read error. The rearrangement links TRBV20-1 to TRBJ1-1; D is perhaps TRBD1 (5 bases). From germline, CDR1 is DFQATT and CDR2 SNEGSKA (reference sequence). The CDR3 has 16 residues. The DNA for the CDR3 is TGCAGTGCTAGACGCAGGGCTTGGATTATGAACATTGAAGCTTTCCTT. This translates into CSARRRAWIMNIEAFL.

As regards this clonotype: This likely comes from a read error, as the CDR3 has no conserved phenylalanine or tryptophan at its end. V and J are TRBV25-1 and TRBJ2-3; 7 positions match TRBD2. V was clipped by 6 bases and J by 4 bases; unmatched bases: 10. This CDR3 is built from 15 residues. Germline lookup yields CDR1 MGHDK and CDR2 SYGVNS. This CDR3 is CASSRGGTWADTQYC. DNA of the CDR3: TGTGCCAGCAGCCGCGGGGGAACATGGGCAGATACGCAGTATTGT.

CDR3 in amino acids: CSAITWANEKLFF. CDR3 DNA sequence: TGCAGTGCCATAACATGGGCTAATGAAAAACTGTTTTTT. The rearrangement joins TRBV20-1 to TRBJ1-4; no definite D call. The CDR3 is 13 amino acids. Trimming took off 6 bases at V and 3 bases at J, with 11 bases between the two ends. Germline assignment: CDR1 DFQATT and CDR2 SNEGSKA (reference sequence).

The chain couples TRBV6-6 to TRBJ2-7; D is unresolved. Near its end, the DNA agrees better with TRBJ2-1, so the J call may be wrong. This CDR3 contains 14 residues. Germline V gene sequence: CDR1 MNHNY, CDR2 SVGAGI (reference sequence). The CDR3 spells CASSEAWASSEQFF. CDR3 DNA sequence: TGTGCCAGCAGTGAAGCTTGGGCTAGTAGTGAGCAGTTCTTC.

The DNA for the CDR3 is TGCGCCAGCAGCTTGAGCGGGACAGGGACTAGCACAGATACGCAGTATTTT. It yields the protein CASSLSGTGTSTDTQYF. The chain links TRBV5-1 to TRBJ2-3, with 9 bases that match TRBD1. Germline CDR1 and CDR2: SGHRS and YFSETQ. V was pared by 1 base and J by 0 bases, with 6 bases of the junction left unmatched. The CDR3 runs to 17 residues.

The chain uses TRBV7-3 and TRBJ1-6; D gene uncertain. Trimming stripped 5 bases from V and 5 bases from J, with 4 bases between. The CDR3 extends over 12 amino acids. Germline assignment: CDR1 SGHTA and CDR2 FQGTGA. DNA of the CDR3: TGTGCCAGCAGCCGGGATAATTCACCCCTCCACTTT. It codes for CASSRDNSPLHF. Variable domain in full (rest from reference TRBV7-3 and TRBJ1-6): GAGVSQTPSNKVTEKGKYVELRCDPISGHTALYWYRQSLGQGPEFLIYFQGTGAADDSGLPNDRFFAVRPEGSVSTLKIQRTERGDSAVYLCASSRDNSPLHFGNGTRLTVT.

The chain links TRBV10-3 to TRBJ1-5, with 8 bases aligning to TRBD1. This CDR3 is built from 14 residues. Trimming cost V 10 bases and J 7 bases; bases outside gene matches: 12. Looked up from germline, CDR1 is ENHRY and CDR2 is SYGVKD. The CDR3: CATGQGLIGQPQHF. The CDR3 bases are TGTGCCACCGGACAGGGACTGATTGGGCAGCCCCAGCATTTT.

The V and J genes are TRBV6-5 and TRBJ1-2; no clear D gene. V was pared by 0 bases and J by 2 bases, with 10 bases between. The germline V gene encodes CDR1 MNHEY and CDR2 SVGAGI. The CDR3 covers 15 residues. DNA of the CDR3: TGTGCCAGCAGTTACTCCCCCCCAGAGAACTATGGCTACACCTTC. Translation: CASSYSPPENYGYTF.

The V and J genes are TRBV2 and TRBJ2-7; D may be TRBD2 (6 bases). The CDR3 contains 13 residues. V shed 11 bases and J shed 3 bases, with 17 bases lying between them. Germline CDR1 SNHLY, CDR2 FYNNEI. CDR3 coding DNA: TGTGCCCAGAGCTATCGCGGGGACTACGAGCAGTACTTC. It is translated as CAQSYRGDYEQYF.